This record concerns one T cell receptor (beta chain) sequence. Germline V CDR1 and CDR2: SNHLY, FYNNEI. J lost 5 bases, V lost 6 bases, and 9 bases had no gene match. This CDR3 spans 14 amino acids. The record originates from a study of cytomegalovirus exposure and HLA in healthy donors. The study ran its PCR with 60 Vbeta and 13 Jbeta primers. The repertoire was sequenced with immunoSEQ multiplex PCR; TCRdb's copy has only in-frame clones and lacks some. The sample shows roughly 130,000 clones, approximately 78% of them seen only once. The sample taken for sequencing was PBMCs. The chain carries TRBV2 and TRBJ2-5; 7 nucleotides line up with TRBD2. This receptor was taken from a woman aged 40-49 years in good health and CMV-seropositive. The CDR3 is CASSATLGGETQYF. CDR3 in DNA: TGTGCCAGCAGCGCCACCCTCGGGGGGGAGACCCAGTACTTC.